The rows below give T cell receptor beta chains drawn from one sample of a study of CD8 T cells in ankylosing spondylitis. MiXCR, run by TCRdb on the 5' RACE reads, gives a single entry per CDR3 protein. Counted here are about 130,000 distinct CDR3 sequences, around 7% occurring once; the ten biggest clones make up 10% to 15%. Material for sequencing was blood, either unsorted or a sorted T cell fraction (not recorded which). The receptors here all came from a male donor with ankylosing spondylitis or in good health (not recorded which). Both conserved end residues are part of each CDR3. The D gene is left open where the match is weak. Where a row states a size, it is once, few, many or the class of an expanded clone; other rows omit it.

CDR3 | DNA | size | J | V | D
CASSLSASNEQFF | TGTGCCAGCAGTTTATCGGCTAGTAATGAGCAGTTCTTC | many | TRBJ2-1 | TRBV27 | .
CASSENLYSNQPQHF | TGTGCCAGCAGTGAAAACCTTTATAGCAATCAGCCCCAGCATTTT | many | TRBJ1-5 | TRBV2 | .
CASSGQAGDTGELFF | TGTGCCAGCAGTGGGCAAGCGGGGGACACCGGGGAGCTGTTTTTT | many | TRBJ2-2 | TRBV6-4 | TRBD2
CATSRDELAKNIQYF | TGTGCCACCAGCAGAGATGAACTAGCCAAAAACATTCAGTACTTC | many | TRBJ2-4 | TRBV15 | .
CASSLAQRLAGPGNEQFF | TGCGCCAGCAGCTTGGCGCAAAGGTTAGCGGGACCGGGCAATGAGCAGTTCTTC | . | TRBJ2-1 | TRBV5-1 | TRBD2
CASSPDGDYGYTF | TGCGCCAGCAGCCCCGACGGCGACTATGGCTACACCTTC | many | TRBJ1-2 | TRBV5-1 | .
CSVYRGGIQYF | TGCAGTGTTTACAGGGGTGGCATTCAGTACTTC | many | TRBJ2-4 | TRBV20-1 | TRBD1
CASSLGEGRPQPYEQYF | TGCGCCAGCAGCTTGGGAGAGGGCAGGCCCCAGCCCTACGAGCAGTACTTC | many | TRBJ2-7 | TRBV5-1 | .
CASSKGRSEAFF | TGTGCCAGTAGTAAGGGACGTAGTGAAGCTTTCTTT | many | TRBJ1-1 | TRBV19 | .
CASRPQGSNQPQHF | TGTGCCAGCAGACCACAGGGTAGCAATCAGCCCCAGCATTTT | few | TRBJ1-5 | TRBV6-1 | .
CSARSLASETQYF | TGCAGTGCTAGGTCACTAGCATCCGAGACCCAGTACTTC | many | TRBJ2-5 | TRBV20-1 | .
CASSLGRYEQFF | TGTGCCAGCAGTTTAGGGCGGTATGAGCAGTTCTTC | many | TRBJ2-1 | TRBV12-3/TRBV12-4 | .
CATSAGVSTDTQYF | TGTGCCACCAGCGCGGGGGTCAGCACAGATACGCAGTATTTT | many | TRBJ2-3 | TRBV15 | TRBD2
CASSAALGGGTEAFF | TGTGCCAGCAGCGCAGCACTTGGGGGCGGCACTGAAGCTTTCTTT | . | TRBJ1-1 | TRBV7-6 | .
CASERTGTPAGTDTQYF | TGCGCCAGCGAAAGGACCGGGACGCCGGCCGGCACAGATACGCAGTATTTT | many | TRBJ2-3 | TRBV5-1 | .
CAWKTGTRDTGELFF | TGTGCCTGGAAAACCGGGACTAGGGACACCGGGGAGCTGTTTTTT | many | TRBJ2-2 | TRBV30 | TRBD2
CASTLQWGTEAFF | TGTGCCAGCACCCTACAATGGGGCACTGAAGCTTTCTTT | many | TRBJ1-1 | TRBV6-2/TRBV6-3 | .
CASSPLRQAPYNEQFF | TGTGCCAGCAGTCCTCTCCGGCAGGCTCCCTACAATGAGCAGTTCTTC | many | TRBJ2-1 | TRBV6-1 | .
CASSSVGGNPYEQYF | TGTGCCAGCAGTTCTGTGGGGGGTAACCCCTACGAGCAGTACTTC | many | TRBJ2-7 | TRBV28 | .
CASSEGGQRGNTEAFF | TGTGCCAGCAGTGAGGGGGGACAGCGGGGGAACACTGAAGCTTTCTTT | many | TRBJ1-1 | TRBV28 | TRBD1
CASSQATNTGELFF | TGTGCCAGCAGCCAAGCGACGAACACCGGGGAGCTGTTTTTT | many | TRBJ2-2 | TRBV14 | .
CASSQDRWREGRYQETQYF | TGTGCCAGCAGCCAAGATCGTTGGCGGGAGGGCCGGTACCAAGAGACCCAGTACTTC | few | TRBJ2-5 | TRBV4-2 | TRBD2
CASSQPGGTRYQETQYF | TGTGCCAGCAGCCAACCCGGTGGGACTAGGTACCAAGAGACCCAGTACTTC | many | TRBJ2-5 | TRBV3-1 | TRBD2
CASRDSRGSEQFF | TGTGCCAGTCGGGACAGCCGGGGGAGTGAGCAGTTCTTC | many | TRBJ2-1 | TRBV7-9 | .
CAISRASGGETQYF | TGTGCCATCAGTCGGGCTAGCGGGGGGGAGACCCAGTACTTC | many | TRBJ2-5 | TRBV10-3 | TRBD2
CASSHPRKRGATSTDTQYF | TGTGCCAGCAGCCACCCGAGAAAGCGGGGGGCCACTAGCACAGATACGCAGTATTTT | . | TRBJ2-3 | TRBV11-1 | TRBD2
CASRRTSDYNEQFF | TGCGCCAGCAGGCGGACTAGCGACTACAATGAGCAGTTCTTC | many | TRBJ2-1 | TRBV5-1 | TRBD2
CASSQDASGSFISYEQYF | TGTGCCAGCAGCCAAGATGCTAGCGGGAGCTTCATATCCTACGAGCAGTACTTC | few | TRBJ2-7 | TRBV3-1 | TRBD2
CAIQSLAGGYNEQFF | TGTGCCATCCAGTCACTAGCGGGAGGGTACAATGAGCAGTTCTTC | many | TRBJ2-1 | TRBV10-3 | TRBD2
CSASAGQGEETQYF | TGCAGTGCTAGTGCCGGGCAGGGGGAAGAGACCCAGTACTTC | few | TRBJ2-5 | TRBV20-1 | TRBD1
CAINPGGNEQFF | TGTGCCATCAATCCGGGGGGCAATGAGCAGTTCTTC | . | TRBJ2-1 | TRBV10-3 | TRBD2
CATSTTAGELFF | TGTGCCACCAGCACCACAGCCGGGGAGCTGTTTTTT | . | TRBJ2-2 | TRBV15 | .
CASSSGLAGDTQYF | TGTGCCAGCAGCTCGGGACTAGCGGGAGATACGCAGTATTTT | many | TRBJ2-3 | TRBV7-3 | TRBD2
CASSEGTSTGQPQHF | TGCGCCAGCAGCGAAGGGACTTCAACGGGACAGCCCCAGCATTTT | few | TRBJ1-5 | TRBV5-1 | .
CASSFEGPSYEQYF | TGTGCCAGCAGCTTTGAGGGACCCTCCTACGAGCAGTACTTC | many | TRBJ2-7 | TRBV13 | .
CASSQAGTGVPLNTEAFF | TGCGCCAGCAGCCAGGCCGGGACAGGAGTCCCTCTGAACACTGAAGCTTTCTTT | many | TRBJ1-1 | TRBV5-1 | TRBD1
CSGDRRGIQYF | TGCAGCGGAGACAGGAGGGGCATTCAGTACTTC | many | TRBJ2-4 | TRBV29-1 | .
CASSPWTSGINEQFF | TGTGCCAGCTCACCCTGGACTAGCGGGATCAATGAGCAGTTCTTC | many | TRBJ2-1 | TRBV18 | TRBD2
CSARDRGQGAHEQFF | TGCAGTGCTAGAGATAGGGGACAGGGGGCCCATGAGCAGTTCTTC | many | TRBJ2-1 | TRBV20-1 | TRBD1
CASGTDRGEQFF | TGTGCCAGCGGAACGGACCGCGGCGAGCAGTTCTTC | many | TRBJ2-1 | TRBV5-5 | .
CASSPRGVDTQYF | TGTGCCAGCAGTCCGCGGGGGGTGGATACGCAGTATTTT | many | TRBJ2-3 | TRBV12-3/TRBV12-4 | TRBD2
CASMALASTDTQYF | TGCGCCAGCATGGCACTAGCGAGCACAGATACGCAGTATTTT | many | TRBJ2-3 | TRBV5-1 | TRBD2
CSAGEMNTEAFF | TGCAGTGCTGGGGAGATGAACACTGAAGCTTTCTTT | . | TRBJ1-1 | TRBV20-1 | .